This TCR beta chain was sequenced during a study of blood T cell repertoires in COVID-19. Data came from immunoSEQ multiplex PCR; TCRdb stores just in-frame clones and leaves some out. The data show roughly 150,000 clones, more than 65% seen once. The germline CDR1 and CDR2 sequences are LGHDT and YNNKEL (reference sequence). V lost 6 bases to trimming and J lost 5 bases; unmatched junction nucleotides: 12. CDR3 size: 15 residues. Sample: peripheral blood. The chain carries TRBV3-1 (or the pseudogene TRBV3-2) and TRBJ2-5, with 7 nucleotides matching TRBD2. The origin of this receptor is a woman between 50 and 59 years old with acute or convalescent COVID-19. The CDR3, as DNA: TGTGCCAGCAGACAACCGCGGGGGAGAGGCGAGACCCAGTACTTC. Translating gives CASRQPRGRGETQYF.